The subject of this entry is one T cell receptor (beta chain). Its specificity is unknown. Sample treatment: over 15 received Ad26.COV2.S at low or high dose, single or two shots; several received placebo; per-sample allocation not given. Samples were taken on day 63 after the first vaccine or placebo injection. Sequencing used immunoSEQ multiplex PCR; TCRdb keeps in-frame clones, though not all of them. Among roughly 330,000 clones, 90% were seen once, and the ten largest hold 4.5% to 7%. The CDR3 is 16 amino acids. Trimming took 0 bases from V and 4 from J, leaving 10 bases between them. The data were obtained in a study of Ad26.COV2.S vaccination and SARS-CoV-2 variants. Study-wide context: It was the COV1001 Ad26.COV2.S trial arm that included the donor.

General observations from the study: Vaccine and placebo recipients had similar non-spike TCR breadth.

This material consisted of peripheral blood, taken in a trial of Ad26.COV2.S vaccine versus placebo. The receptor's source is a person aged 18 to 59 who received the Ad26.COV2.S COVID-19 vaccine or a placebo. The chain employs TRBV6-7 and TRBJ1-6; D may be TRBD1 (6 bases). TRBV6-7 is sorted into the ORF group, with uncertain function. CDR3 sequence (DNA): TGTGCCAGCAGTTACTCCCAGGGGACGTATAATTCACCCCTCCACTTT. This encodes CASSYSQGTYNSPLHF.